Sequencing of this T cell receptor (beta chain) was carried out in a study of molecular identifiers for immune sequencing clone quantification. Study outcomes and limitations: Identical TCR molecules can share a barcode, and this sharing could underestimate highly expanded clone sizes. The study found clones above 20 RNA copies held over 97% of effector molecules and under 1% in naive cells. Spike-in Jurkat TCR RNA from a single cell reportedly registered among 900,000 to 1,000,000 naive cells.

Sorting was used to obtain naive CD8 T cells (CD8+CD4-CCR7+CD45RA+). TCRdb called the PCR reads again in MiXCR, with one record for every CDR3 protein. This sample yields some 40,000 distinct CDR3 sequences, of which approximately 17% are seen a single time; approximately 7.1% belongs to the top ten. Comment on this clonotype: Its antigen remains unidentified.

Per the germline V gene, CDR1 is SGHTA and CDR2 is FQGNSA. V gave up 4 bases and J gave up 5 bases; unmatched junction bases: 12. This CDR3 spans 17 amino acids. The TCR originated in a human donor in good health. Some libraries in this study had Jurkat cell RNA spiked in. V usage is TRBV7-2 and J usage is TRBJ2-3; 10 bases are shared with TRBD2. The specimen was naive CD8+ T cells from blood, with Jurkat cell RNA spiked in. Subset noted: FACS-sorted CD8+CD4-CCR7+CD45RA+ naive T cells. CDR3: CASSSKSGRAMKDTQYF. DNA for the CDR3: TGTGCCAGCAGCTCCAAAAGCGGGAGGGCCATGAAAGATACGCAGTATTTT.